These 27 T cell receptor beta chains share one sample of origin, sequenced in a study of blood T cell repertoires in COVID-19 (dated by TCRdb to the early 2020s). The library relied on the immunoSEQ multiplex PCR assay. Here the immuneACCESS table is served through TCRdb, limited to in-frame sequences with V and J called. Missing clones are a known gap in these copies; in checked studies unresolved V genes cover under half, and the rest lacks a known reason. The sample data list roughly 120,000 clones, and around nine tenths of these were observed just once. 8% to 9% of the sample is held by the ten biggest clonotypes. The sequenced sample consisted of peripheral blood. Receptor source: a woman between 65 and 79 years old who had recovered from COVID-19.

The chain carries TRBV19 and TRBJ2-3; TRBD2 matches at 9 bases. The V gene's germline CDR1 is LNHDA and CDR2 SQIVND (reference sequence). The CDR3 has 16 residues. V trimming: 5 bases; J trimming: 0 bases; junction bases outside the gene matches: 6. CDR3 region: CASSYLAGASTDTQYF. Written as DNA, the CDR3 is TGTGCCAGTAGTTATTTAGCGGGAGCTAGCACAGATACGCAGTATTTT.

This chain joins TRBV7-6 and TRBJ2-1; the match to TRBD2 covers 9 bases. V shed 0 bases, J shed 4 bases, and the junction held 7 bases outside the gene matches. The CDR3 totals 17 residues. CDR1 is SGHVS, CDR2 FNYEAQ, per germline. CDR3: CASSLAARRGGYNEQFF. The CDR3 nucleotides are TGTGCCAGCAGCTTAGCAGCCAGGCGGGGGGGTTACAATGAGCAGTTCTTC.

The chain has TRBV30 and TRBJ2-2; 9 bases are shared with TRBD1. Germline lookup yields CDR1 GTSNPN and CDR2 SVGIG (reference sequence). This CDR3 spans 15 amino acids. V was clipped by 3 bases and J by 4 bases; unmatched bases: 6. Here the CDR3 reads CAWRDRGLATGELFF. The CDR3 nucleotides are TGTGCCTGGAGGGACAGGGGTCTAGCCACCGGGGAGCTGTTTTTT.

This sequence joins TRBV27 and TRBJ2-7; a possible D gene is TRBD2 (6 bases). The CDR3 has 14 residues. Germline assignment: CDR1 MNHEY and CDR2 SMNVEV (reference sequence). Trimming removed 3 bases at V and 3 bases at J, with 12 bases between. The CDR3 spells CASSLGRDLYEQYF. CDR3 sequence (DNA): TGTGCCAGCAGTTTGGGGCGGGACCTCTACGAGCAGTACTTC.

The chain carries TRBV24-1 and TRBJ1-4, with a possible D match to TRBD1 (5 bases). This CDR3 region has 13 residues. The germline V and J ends were trimmed by 9 bases and 2 bases, with 9 bases remaining between them. Per the germline V gene, CDR1 is KGHDR and CDR2 is SFDVKD. This chain's CDR3 is CATVGVTNEKLFF. The CDR3 coding sequence is TGTGCCACCGTAGGGGTTACTAATGAAAAACTGTTTTTT.

The rearrangement links TRBV7-2 to TRBJ1-5, with D possibly TRBD1 on 6 matching bases. V dropped 7 bases and J dropped 3 bases, with 16 bases sitting between them. The CDR3 loop spans 15 amino acids. Germline V gives CDR1 SGHTA, CDR2 FQGNSA. The CDR3 DNA follows: TGTGCCAGCACCCCCCTAGGGGGAGACAATCAGCCCCAGCATTTT. This codes for CASTPLGGDNQPQHF.

The chain employs TRBV2 and TRBJ2-2; a possible D gene is TRBD1 (5 bases). Trimming stripped 6 bases from V and 2 bases from J, with 10 bases between. This CDR3 has 14 residues. CDR1 is SNHLY and CDR2 is FYNNEI in the germline V gene. The CDR3 DNA reads TGTGCCAGCAGAAAAGACAGTAACACCGGGGAGCTGTTTTTT. Protein sequence: CASRKDSNTGELFF.

The chain links TRBV5-4 to TRBJ1-4; possible D gene TRBD1, 6 bases. CDR1 and CDR2 from the germline V gene are SGHNT and YYREEE (reference sequence). Trimming stripped 2 bases from V and 8 bases from J, with 16 bases between. The CDR3 is 15 amino acids. CDR3 amino acids: CASSFGTPVGEKLFF. CDR3 coding DNA: TGTGCCAGCAGCTTCGGGACACCGGTAGGGGAAAAACTGTTTTTT.

The chain is built from TRBV10-3 and TRBJ2-1, with a weak D call TRBD1 (5 bases). The CDR3 totals 14 residues. Germline CDR1 reads ENHRY; CDR2 reads SYGVKD. Trimming cost V 2 bases and J 6 bases, with 11 bases left between them. Written as DNA, the CDR3 is TGTGCCATCAGTGAGAGACAGACGTCCAATGAGCAGTTCTTC. Translating it yields CAISERQTSNEQFF.

The chain is built from TRBV20-1 and TRBJ2-5; tentatively, D is TRBD2 (7 bases). V was trimmed by 3 bases and J by 4 bases, leaving 15 bases between them. The CDR3 loop spans 14 amino acids. The germline CDR1 and CDR2 sequences are DFQATT and SNEGSKA (reference sequence). CDR3 nucleotide sequence: TGCAGTGCTAGTCGGGTGGGAGGGGGAGAGACCCAGTACTTC. Its protein product is CSASRVGGGETQYF.

The chain is built from TRBV18 and TRBJ1-2, with TRBD1 matching 11 bases. The CDR3 loop spans 14 amino acids. The germline V gene has CDR1 KGHSH and CDR2 LQKENI. Unmatched junction bases numbered 7, after V lost 6 bases and J lost 7 bases. The CDR3 loop reads CASSRLDRGRGYTF. In nucleotides, the CDR3 is TGTGCCAGCTCTCGCCTGGACAGGGGGCGTGGCTACACCTTC.

This chain links TRBV7-2 with TRBJ2-3; D is possibly TRBD2 (5 bases). The germline V gene has CDR1 SGHTA and CDR2 FQGNSA. The CDR3 length is 15 residues. The V gene lost 4 bases and the J gene lost 6 bases, with 17 bases spanning the gap. For the CDR3, the DNA is TGTGCCAGCAGCTGGGTCGGCGGGCATACGGATACGCAGTATTTT. This gives the protein CASSWVGGHTDTQYF.

The count of this clone is one. The chain carries TRBV6-5 and TRBJ2-3; 7 bases align to TRBD1. The CDR3 is 14 residues long. The germline V gene has CDR1 MNHEY and CDR2 SVGAGI. V lost 10 bases and J lost 1; bases outside the gene matches: 8. For the CDR3, the DNA is TGTGCCACCGGGAAGGGGGCCGGCACAGATACGCAGTATTTT. Amino acids: CATGKGAGTDTQYF.

The chain links TRBV5-1 to TRBJ1-2, with D uncertain. V was pared by 0 bases and J by 5 bases, with 14 bases between. The CDR3 covers 15 residues. Looked up from germline, CDR1 is SGHRS and CDR2 is YFSETQ. The CDR3 DNA sequence: TGCGCCAGCAGCTTGGCCTACGGGGAATTGTATGGCTACACCTTC. Amino acids: CASSLAYGELYGYTF.

The chain links TRBV2 to TRBJ1-3; D is unclear. V was cut by 4 bases and J by 4 bases, with 8 bases left in between. The CDR3 is 13 residues long. The germline gives CDR1 SNHLY, CDR2 FYNNEI. The CDR3 spells CASSGMAGNTIYF. In DNA form, the CDR3 reads TGTGCCAGCAGTGGAATGGCCGGAAACACCATATATTTT.

This rearrangement joins TRBV6-5 to TRBJ1-1; a weak D match, TRBD1 (5 bases). CDR1 is MNHEY, CDR2 SVGAGI, per germline. This CDR3 is built from 15 residues. Deletions cut 0 bases from V and 1 base from J, with 9 bases between. The CDR3 spells CASSYSGGRNTEAFF. CDR3 bases: TGTGCCAGCAGTTACTCGGGGGGGAGGAACACTGAAGCTTTCTTT.

This clone has only a few counts. This rearrangement joins TRBV29-1 to TRBJ1-1; D gene unclear. CDR3 size: 12 residues. The V gene lost 7 bases and the J gene lost 1 base, with 10 bases spanning the gap. Germline V CDR1 and CDR2: SQVTM, ANQGSEA. CDR3 bases: TGCAGCGGGGGAAGAGCGAACACTGAAGCTTTCTTT. It specifies CSGGRANTEAFF.

V usage is TRBV24-1 and J usage is TRBJ2-5; 11 bases fit TRBD1. CDR1 and CDR2 from the germline V gene are KGHDR and SFDVKD. With 0 bases clipped from V and 4 bases from J, the junction kept 3 bases outside the gene matches. This CDR3 is built from 16 residues. The CDR3 nucleotides are TGTGCCACCAGTGATTTGCGGGACAGGGGGGGAGAGACCCAGTACTTC. This sequence encodes CATSDLRDRGGETQYF.

This clone was seen just once. V and J are TRBV2 and TRBJ1-1; possible D gene TRBD1, 5 bases. From germline, CDR1 is SNHLY and CDR2 FYNNEI. This CDR3 is 14 amino acids long. Trimming cost V 3 bases and J 4 bases, with 12 bases left between them. The CDR3 sequence is CASSDEGGGTEAFF. The CDR3 DNA is TGTGCCAGCAGTGACGAAGGCGGGGGCACTGAAGCTTTCTTT. Based on the CDR3 plus reference TRBV2 and TRBJ1-1, the full variable domain is EPEVTQTPSHQVTQMGQEVILRCVPISNHLYFYWYRQILGQKVEFLVSFYNNEISEKSEIFDDQFSVERPDGSNFTLKIRSTKLEDSAMYFCASSDEGGGTEAFFGQGTRLTVV.

V usage is TRBV18 and J usage is TRBJ1-1, with 7 bases aligning to TRBD1. The junction had 15 bases not matched to a gene; V was cut back by 2 bases and J by 6 bases. Germline CDR1 KGHSH, CDR2 LQKENI. This CDR3 has 17 residues. The CDR3 region is CASSPNQVTGPTAEAFF. As DNA, the CDR3 is TGTGCCAGCTCACCAAATCAAGTGACAGGGCCAACCGCTGAAGCTTTCTTT. Drawing the rest from reference TRBV18 and TRBJ1-1, the complete variable domain is NAGVMQNPRHLVRRRGQEARLRCSPMKGHSHVYWYRQLPEEGLKFMVYLQKENIIDESGMPKERFSAEFPKEGPSILRIQQVVRGDSAAYFCASSPNQVTGPTAEAFFGQGTRLTVV.

The genes are TRBV10-3 and TRBJ2-5, with TRBD2 matching over 7 bases. The germline CDR1 and CDR2 sequences are ENHRY and SYGVKD. There are 16 residues in the CDR3. J gave up 2 bases and V 3 bases, and 9 bases lay outside the gene matches. CDR3 nucleotide sequence: TGTGCCATCAGTGAAGGTCCTACGCGGGGGCAAGAGACCCAGTACTTC. Its protein product is CAISEGPTRGQETQYF.

The chain combines TRBV6-5 with TRBJ2-7; maybe TRBD1 (6 bases). The CDR3 is 12 residues long. With 6 bases removed from V and 7 bases from J, the gap between germline ends came to 13 bases. From germline, CDR1 is MNHEY and CDR2 SVGAGI. CDR3 DNA sequence: TGTGCCAGCAGCCTTACAGGGCGTGAGCAGTACTTC. Residues: CASSLTGREQYF.

J is TRBJ2-3 and V is TRBV6-4; 8 bases align to TRBD2. The CDR3 is made up of 17 amino acids. V lost 3 bases to trimming and J lost 3 bases; unmatched junction nucleotides: 11. The germline V gene has CDR1 MRHNA and CDR2 SNTAGT. CDR3 sequence (DNA): TGTGCCAGCAGTGATAGCGGGACGGCACGGAAAACAGATACGCAGTATTTT. It translates to CASSDSGTARKTDTQYF.

V usage is TRBV18 and J usage is TRBJ1-2; TRBD1 aligns across 10 bases. The germline V gene encodes CDR1 KGHSH and CDR2 LQKENI. This CDR3 region has 14 residues. The trim removed 6 bases at V and 4 bases at J, leaving 5 bases unmatched. In nucleotides, the CDR3 is TGTGCCAGCTCCGTGGACAGGGGGAGCTATGGCTACACCTTC. Its translation is CASSVDRGSYGYTF.

The V gene is TRBV30, the J gene TRBJ1-2, with D hard to call. Germline V gene sequence: CDR1 GTSNPN, CDR2 SVGIG (reference sequence). The CDR3 extends over 16 amino acids. V gave up 0 bases and J gave up 2 bases, with 16 bases separating them. The CDR3 coding sequence is TGTGCCTGGAGTGTTCACTTTCCTTCCGGGAACTATGGCTACACCTTC. Its translation: CAWSVHFPSGNYGYTF.

This clone was seen only once. The chain has TRBV28 and TRBJ1-5, with TRBD1 matching over 7 bases. Trimming removed 6 bases from V and 11 bases from J; junction bases left unmatched: 16. The length of the CDR3 is 15 residues. CDR1 is MDHEN and CDR2 is SYDVKM in the germline V gene. The DNA for the CDR3 is TGTGCCAGCAGCCTTGGACAGTTGACTCAGGGGGCCCAGCATTTT. This codes for CASSLGQLTQGAQHF.

This clone was observed a few times. The chain is built from TRBV11-2 and TRBJ2-7; 14 nucleotides line up with TRBD2. V dropped 4 bases and J dropped 1; count of bases not matched to a gene: 9. Germline lookup yields CDR1 SGHAT and CDR2 FQNNGV. This CDR3 contains 18 residues. DNA for the CDR3: TGTGCCAGCAGCTCCCAGACTAGCGGGGGGGCCTGGTCCTACGAGCAGTACTTC. Its protein is CASSSQTSGGAWSYEQYF. Full variable domain (missing parts from reference TRBV11-2 and TRBJ2-7): EAGVAQSPRYKIIEKRQSVAFWCNPISGHATLYWYQQILGQGPKLLIQFQNNGVVDDSQLPKDRFSAERLKGVDSTLKIQPAKLEDSAVYLCASSSQTSGGAWSYEQYFGPGTRLTVT.